The 5 T cell receptor beta chains listed next were all sequenced from one sample in a study of T-cell reconstitution after alpha-beta-depleted transplantation in children (dated by TCRdb to 2015 to 2016). Receptor amplification or capture employed PCR. The listed sequencing device is Illumina HiSeq 2500. To normalize quantification of the TCRbeta repertoire, the TCR libraries were built with molecular barcoding that relied on unique molecular identifiers. Starting from the raw public reads, TCRdb applied fastp trimming at Q25, assembled clones with MiXCR and retained in-frame beta chains. Rows are combined by CDR3 protein, so each entry shows the most common genes and DNA. The sample table contains about 370,000 distinct CDR3 sequences; only one count was recorded for around 20% of them. The top ten clones comprise 3.5% to 4% of the sample. Sequencing was performed on PBMCs from the stem cell graft donor, taken from the stem cell graft. Source of these receptors: a human donor who donated a stem cell graft to a child with acute myeloid leukemia.

This clonotype was recorded a few times. The chain links TRBV2 to TRBJ2-3; 14 nucleotides line up with TRBD2. The V gene's germline CDR1 is SNHLY and CDR2 FYNNEI. This CDR3 has 16 residues. The trim removed 6 bases at V and 4 bases at J, leaving 6 bases unmatched. In DNA form, the CDR3 reads TGTGCCAGCAGGGGGGGACTAGCGGGAGAATCAGATACGCAGTATTTT. Amino acid sequence: CASRGGLAGESDTQYF.

This clonotype has a handful of counts. This chain connects TRBV7-8 to TRBJ2-2; no reliable D call. CDR1 is SGHVS and CDR2 is FQNEAQ in the germline V gene. The CDR3 is 14 amino acids. V was cut by 4 bases and J by 1 base, with 7 bases left in between. The CDR3 here is CASSSRQNTGELFF. The CDR3 DNA follows: TGTGCCAGCAGCTCCAGACAGAACACCGGGGAGCTGTTTTTT.

This clonotype has just a few counts. The CDR3 loop reads CASSSSDSSYEQYF. CDR3 in DNA: TGTGCCAGCAGTTCCTCGGACAGCTCCTACGAGCAGTACTTC. The gene calls are TRBV28 and TRBJ2-7, with D maybe TRBD1 (6 bases). The V gene's germline CDR1 is MDHEN and CDR2 SYDVKM. V dropped 4 bases and J dropped 0 bases, with 10 bases sitting between them. The CDR3 extends over 14 amino acids.

This clonotype was seen a few times. This chain links TRBV28 with TRBJ1-4; 8 positions match TRBD1. This CDR3 contains 13 residues. Looked up from germline, CDR1 is MDHEN and CDR2 is SYDVKM. V shed 5 bases, J shed 8 bases, and the junction held 4 bases outside the gene matches. CDR3 in DNA: TGTGCCAGCAGTCCGGGACAGGCGGAAAAACTGTTTTTT. Its protein product is CASSPGQAEKLFF.

This clonotype was observed at least ten times. CDR3 bases: TGTGCCAGCAGTTTTTCGAGCGGACAAGAGACCCAGTACTTC. This sequence encodes CASSFSSGQETQYF. This sequence joins TRBV12-3 or TRBV12-4 and TRBJ2-5; a weak D match, TRBD2 (5 bases). CDR3 length: 14 residues. V lost 3 bases, J lost 2 bases, and 10 bases lay in between.